Shown below are 27 T cell receptor beta chains from a single sample sequenced in a study of CD8+ T cells in alopecia areata. Indicated treatment: oral pan-JAK inhibitor, 5-10 mg twice daily. Sequencing used cDNA as its template, made by extracting RNA and reverse transcribing it. Assay used: immunoSEQ multiplex PCR; TCRdb lists only in-frame clones, some missing. This table holds some 190,000 clones, around 56% found once. The input for sequencing was CD4+ T cells sorted from blood, taken at week 4, from a patient treated with tofacitinib. The source of these receptors is a human donor with alopecia areata.

This clone is a singleton in its sample. The CDR3 coding sequence is TGTGCCAGCAGAGAGAGCAGCACAGATACGCAGTATTTT. This encodes CASRESSTDTQYF. The V gene is TRBV27, the J gene TRBJ2-3, with D uncertain. The CDR3 consists of 13 residues. Trimming cost V 6 bases and J 0 bases, with 7 bases left between them. Germline V gene sequence: CDR1 MNHEY, CDR2 SMNVEV (reference sequence).

This chain connects TRBV29-1 to TRBJ2-3; D uncertain. V was trimmed by 2 bases and J by 2 bases, leaving 2 bases between them. Germline CDR1 and CDR2: SQVTM and ANQGSEA. The CDR3 has 11 residues. The CDR3 protein is CSVEFTDTQYF. The CDR3 coding sequence is TGCAGCGTTGAATTCACAGATACGCAGTATTTT.

In its sample, this clone was seen once. This chain uses TRBV7-2 with TRBJ2-2; a weak D match, TRBD1 (6 bases). The germline CDR1 and CDR2 sequences are SGHTA and FQGNSA. The CDR3 is 14 residues long. V dropped 5 bases and J dropped 4 bases, with 11 bases sitting between them. CDR3 bases: TGTGCCAGCAGCATGACAGGAGCCACCGGGGAGCTGTTTTTT. This gives the protein CASSMTGATGELFF.

The rearrangement joins TRBV19 to TRBJ2-3; D is uncertain. Trimming removed 9 bases from V and 8 bases from J, with 6 bases in between. Germline lookup yields CDR1 LNHDA and CDR2 SQIVND (reference sequence). This CDR3 has 9 residues. This chain's CDR3 is CASQLTQYF. The CDR3 coding sequence is TGTGCCAGCCAGCTTACGCAGTATTTT.

Concerning this clone itself: The sample holds other DNA sequences that translate to the same CDR3. The chain has TRBV30 and TRBJ1-5; D is unresolved. This CDR3 contains 14 residues. V lost 0 bases to trimming and J lost 4 bases, with 10 bases between them. CDR1 GTSNPN and CDR2 SVGIG come from the germline V gene (reference sequence). Here the CDR3 reads CAWSVGQKNQPQHF. The CDR3 DNA reads TGTGCCTGGAGTGTAGGCCAGAAGAATCAGCCCCAGCATTTT. The full variable domain, completed using reference TRBV30 and TRBJ1-5, is SQTIHQWPATLVQPVGSPLSLECTVEGTSNPNLYWYRQAAGRGLQLLFYSVGIGQISSEVPQNLSASRPQDRQFILSSKKLLLSDSGFYLCAWSVGQKNQPQHFGDGTRLSIL.

This sequence joins TRBV30 and TRBJ2-3; D gene uncertain. The germline gives CDR1 GTSNPN, CDR2 SVGIG (reference sequence). V was shortened by 2 bases and J by 6 bases, with 12 bases between the two germline ends. The CDR3 contains 13 residues. The CDR3 loop reads CAWSPNPFDTQYF. The CDR3 DNA sequence: TGTGCCTGGAGTCCGAACCCCTTCGATACGCAGTATTTT.

The chain joins TRBV29-1 to TRBJ2-3; D unresolved. Trimming left V 5 bases short and J 3 bases short, with 18 bases between. CDR3 length: 15 residues. Germline CDR1 reads SQVTM; CDR2 reads ANQGSEA. In DNA form, the CDR3 reads TGCAGCGTTACAACTTCCATTTCCGGGACAGATACGCAGTATTTT. The encoded protein is CSVTTSISGTDTQYF.

A few counts support this clone. This chain joins TRBV5-1 and TRBJ2-1, with 9 positions matching TRBD2. This CDR3 has 15 residues. V shed 3 bases and J 9 bases; nucleotides not matched to a gene: 10. The V gene's germline CDR1 is SGHRS and CDR2 YFSETQ. The chain's CDR3 is CASSSAAGGLFEQFF. The CDR3 region has the DNA TGCGCCAGCAGCTCAGCAGCGGGGGGACTGTTTGAGCAGTTCTTC.

The rearrangement uses TRBV29-1 and TRBJ1-1; D unclear. The CDR3 sequence is 11 residues long. Trimming cost V 5 bases and J 11 bases, with 15 bases left between them. The germline gives CDR1 SQVTM, CDR2 ANQGSEA. CDR3 amino acids: CSVKRVLGAFF. Here the CDR3 DNA reads TGCAGCGTTAAAAGGGTTTTAGGGGCTTTCTTT.

The gene calls are TRBV18 and TRBJ1-1, with D possibly being TRBD1 (5 bases). Trimming removed 2 bases from V and 2 bases from J, with 12 bases in between. Germline values: CDR1 KGHSH, CDR2 LQKENI. There are 15 residues in the CDR3. CDR3 DNA sequence: TGTGCCAGCTCACCAACCACGAGGGGAAACACTGAAGCTTTCTTT. Its translation: CASSPTTRGNTEAFF.

J is TRBJ2-7 and V is TRBV19; 9 nucleotides agree with TRBD2. Trimming took 4 bases from V and 2 from J; bases not matched to a gene: 0. This CDR3 spans 13 amino acids. The germline V gene has CDR1 LNHDA and CDR2 SQIVND (reference sequence). The CDR3 sequence is CASSSGRAYEQYF. CDR3 DNA sequence: TGTGCCAGTAGTAGCGGGAGGGCCTACGAGCAGTACTTC.

The rearrangement links TRBV6-1 to TRBJ1-5; 7 bases are a match to TRBD1. The J segment lost 8 bases and the V segment lost 11 bases, leaving 3 bases of the junction unmatched. Germline CDR1 MNHNS, CDR2 SASEGT. There are 10 residues in the CDR3. Here the CDR3 DNA reads TGTGCCGTGCAGGGGGAGCCCCAGCATTTT. It yields the protein CAVQGEPQHF.

J is TRBJ2-1 and V is TRBV5-4; 10 bases fit TRBD1. With V trimmed by 6 bases and J by 4 bases, 7 bases remained unmatched. Germline values: CDR1 SGHNT, CDR2 YYREEE (reference sequence). The CDR3 sequence is 15 residues long. The CDR3, as DNA: TGTGCCAGCAACAGGGACAGGGGCCTTTACAATGAGCAGTTCTTC. Translated: CASNRDRGLYNEQFF. Complete variable domain (other parts from reference TRBV5-4 and TRBJ2-1): ETGVTQSPTHLIKTRGQQVTLRCSSQSGHNTVSWYQQALGQGPQFIFQYYREEENGRGNFPPRFSGLQFPNYSSELNVNALELDDSALYLCASNRDRGLYNEQFFGPGTRLTVL.

This clone was counted only a few times. The rearrangement joins TRBV29-1 to TRBJ2-7; 11 bases line up with TRBD1. V dropped 6 bases and J dropped 7; count of bases not matched to a gene: 11. The CDR3 consists of 14 residues. CDR1 and CDR2 from the germline V gene are SQVTM and ANQGSEA. The CDR3 bases are TGCAGCGTCCACCCCGGGACAGGGGGTGGTGAGCAGTACTTC. Protein sequence: CSVHPGTGGGEQYF.

V gene TRBV5-1 combines with J gene TRBJ2-5; D is uncertain. The CDR3 loop spans 13 amino acids. V was trimmed by 4 bases and J by 5 bases, leaving 12 bases between them. CDR1 is SGHRS, CDR2 YFSETQ, per germline. Here the CDR3 DNA reads TGCGCCAGCAGCCCCCTTGTTGGGGAGACCCAGTACTTC. Its protein product is CASSPLVGETQYF. The variable domain in full, completed from reference TRBV5-1 and TRBJ2-5, reads KAGVTQTPRYLIKTRGQQVTLSCSPISGHRSVSWYQQTPGQGLQFLFEYFSETQRNKGNFPGRFSGRQFSNSRSEMNVSTLELGDSALYLCASSPLVGETQYFGPGTRLLVL.

The chain employs TRBV4-2 and TRBJ1-5; D possibly corresponds to TRBD1 (6 bases). The V and J ends lost 1 base and 6 bases respectively, with 16 bases between them. The germline V gene has CDR1 LGHNA and CDR2 YNFKEQ. The length of the CDR3 is 16 residues. CDR3 nucleotide sequence: TGTGCCAGCAGCCAAGGTACACAGGGCTCCGGTCAGCCCCAGCATTTT. This encodes CASSQGTQGSGQPQHF.

The rearrangement uses TRBV4-2 and TRBJ2-4, with 7 bases matching TRBD2. Germline trimming cut 2 bases from V and 8 bases from J; bases unmatched to any gene: 6. This CDR3 has 14 amino acids. Germline CDR1 is LGHNA and CDR2 is YNFKEQ. CDR3 region: CASSQSGASHIQYF. The CDR3 DNA reads TGTGCCAGCAGCCAAAGCGGGGCCTCCCACATTCAGTACTTC.

This chain links TRBV4-3 with TRBJ2-1; TRBD2 matches 10 bases. Trimming took 1 base from V and 6 from J; bases not matched to a gene: 3. The CDR3 covers 15 residues. Germline V gene data show CDR1 as LGHNA and CDR2 as YSLEER. The CDR3 coding sequence is TGCGCCAGCAGCCAAGTAGGACTAGCGGCCAATGAGCAGTTCTTC. Its translation is CASSQVGLAANEQFF.

The J gene is TRBJ2-3, the V gene TRBV6-5, with 8 bases identical to TRBD2. The junction had 6 bases not matched to a gene; V was cut back by 6 bases and J by 4 bases. CDR3 length: 14 residues. Germline V gene data show CDR1 as MNHEY and CDR2 as SVGAGI. CDR3 DNA sequence: TGTGCCAGCAGGCGGACTAGCAACGCAGATACGCAGTATTTT. Protein product: CASRRTSNADTQYF.

This clone occurred a few times. The chain has TRBV30 and TRBJ2-2; D is unresolved. Germline CDR1 GTSNPN, CDR2 SVGIG (reference sequence). Trimming stripped 3 bases from V and 0 bases from J, with 23 bases between. The CDR3 has 19 amino acids. CDR3 amino acids: CAWRIPYLNTYANTGELFF. CDR3 bases: TGTGCCTGGAGAATCCCGTATTTGAATACTTACGCGAACACCGGGGAGCTGTTTTTT.

The chain uses TRBV6-1 and TRBJ2-5, with 10 bases fitting TRBD2. The CDR3 is 17 amino acids. The germline CDR1 and CDR2 sequences are MNHNS and SASEGT. Trimming cost V 0 bases and J 7 bases; bases outside gene matches: 11. The CDR3 DNA is TGTGCCAGCAGTGAAGCTGAAGCGGGAGGGCCCCCCGGGACCCAGTACTTC. Amino acids: CASSEAEAGGPPGTQYF.

The J gene is TRBJ2-2, the V gene TRBV25-1; tentative D call: TRBD1 (7 bases). The germline V and J ends were trimmed by 8 bases and 3 bases, with 16 bases remaining between them. This CDR3 region has 15 residues. Germline V lookup: CDR1 MGHDK, CDR2 SYGVNS. The CDR3 sequence: CASGPTRGDTGELFF. The CDR3 nucleotides are TGTGCCAGCGGGCCCACCAGGGGGGACACCGGGGAGCTGTTTTTT.

V usage is TRBV2 and J usage is TRBJ2-2; D perhaps matches TRBD1 (6 bases). Germline loops: CDR1 SNHLY, CDR2 FYNNEI. The CDR3 consists of 16 residues. V was trimmed by 5 bases and J by 5 bases, leaving 18 bases between them. Written as DNA, the CDR3 is TGTGCCAGCAGTACAATCGGGACATCTATGACCGGGGAGCTGTTTTTT. It yields the protein CASSTIGTSMTGELFF.

The V gene is TRBV27, the J gene TRBJ1-1; D possibly corresponds to TRBD1 (6 bases). CDR1 MNHEY and CDR2 SMNVEV come from the germline V gene (reference sequence). V lost 10 bases, J lost 8 bases, and 23 bases lay in between. This CDR3 contains 14 residues. The CDR3, as DNA: TGTGCCACCTCCCTGTTGGGGGGCGCGGCCGAAGCTTTCTTT. Protein: CATSLLGGAAEAFF.

The chain uses TRBV14 and TRBJ2-5; no clear D. Germline-derived CDR1 and CDR2 are SGHDN and FVKESK. V shed 1 base and J shed 2 bases, with 8 bases lying between them. The CDR3 extends over 14 amino acids. CDR3 loop: CASSQGIGQETQYF. The CDR3 DNA is TGTGCCAGCAGCCAAGGTATAGGTCAAGAGACCCAGTACTTC.

This clone was detected once. V and J are TRBV30 and TRBJ2-7; a possible D gene is TRBD2 (6 bases). Trimming took off 4 bases at V and 4 bases at J, with 14 bases between the two ends. Germline assignment: CDR1 GTSNPN and CDR2 SVGIG (reference sequence). The CDR3 is made up of 13 amino acids. CDR3 sequence reads: CAWNRDGGYEQYF. DNA for the CDR3: TGTGCCTGGAACCGTGACGGGGGTTACGAGCAGTACTTC.

This clone was observed a handful of times. This chain joins TRBV30 and TRBJ2-1, with D uncertain. This CDR3 spans 13 amino acids. In germline, CDR1 is GTSNPN, CDR2 SVGIG (reference sequence). Trimming pared 5 bases from V and 8 bases from J, leaving 16 bases between. The CDR3 loop is CAWGPNSVHEQFF. For the CDR3, the DNA is TGTGCCTGGGGTCCCAATTCGGTACATGAGCAGTTCTTC.